This TCR beta chain was identified during a study of shared clonotypes between healthy human individuals. Generated by immunoSEQ multiplex PCR, the TCRdb table keeps only in-frame clones and is missing some. The data contain around 1,900,000 clones, 90% to 95% of them singletons. The V segment lost 0 bases and the J segment 8 bases; nucleotides outside the gene matches: 2. This CDR3 has 13 amino acids. Germline CDR1 SGDLS, CDR2 YYNGEE. Cells designated naive CD8 were CD45RO-negative and were positively selected for CCR7, with terminally differentiated effector memory CD45RA+ cells excluded. The rearrangement joins TRBV9 to TRBJ2-1; 7 nucleotides match TRBD2. Sequencing was done on a sample of naive CD8+ T cells from PBMCs. This receptor was identified in a man aged 18 to 29 in good health. Some clones in this sample may be carry-over from other donors' samples. CDR3 in amino acids: CASSVVAGDEQFF. CDR3 nucleotide sequence: TGTGCCAGCAGCGTAGTGGCGGGAGATGAGCAGTTCTTC. Looking up the rest from reference TRBV9 and TRBJ2-1 gives the full variable domain: DSGVTQTPKHLITATGQRVTLRCSPRSGDLSVYWYQQSLDQGLQFLIQYYNGEERAKGNILERFSAQQFPDLHSELNLSSLELGDSALYFCASSVVAGDEQFFGPGTRLTVL.